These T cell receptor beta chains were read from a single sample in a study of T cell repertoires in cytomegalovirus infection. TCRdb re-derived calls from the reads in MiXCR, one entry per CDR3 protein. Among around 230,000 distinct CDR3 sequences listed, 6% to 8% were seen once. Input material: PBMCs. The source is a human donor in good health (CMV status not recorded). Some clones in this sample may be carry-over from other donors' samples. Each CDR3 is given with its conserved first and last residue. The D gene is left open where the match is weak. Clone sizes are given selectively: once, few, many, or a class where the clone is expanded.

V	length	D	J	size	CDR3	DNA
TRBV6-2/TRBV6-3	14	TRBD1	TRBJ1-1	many	CASTRQGANTEAFF	TGTGCCAGCACTCGACAGGGGGCGAACACTGAAGCTTTCTTT
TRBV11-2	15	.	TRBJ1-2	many	CASSPPGVGVYGYTF	TGTGCCAGCAGCCCCCCGGGCGTGGGAGTCTATGGCTACACCTTC
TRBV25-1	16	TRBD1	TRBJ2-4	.	CASSEFLGTEENIQYF	TGTGCCAGCAGTGAATTCCTAGGGACAGAGGAAAACATTCAGTACTTC
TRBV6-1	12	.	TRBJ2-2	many	CASRQTFGELFF	TGTGCCAGCAGGCAAACTTTCGGGGAGCTGTTTTTT
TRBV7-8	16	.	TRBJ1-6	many	CASSLIQGDSNSPLHF	TGTGCCAGCAGCTTAATACAGGGCGACTCTAATTCACCCCTCCACTTT
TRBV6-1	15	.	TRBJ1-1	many	CASSEERGDYTEAFF	TGTGCCAGCAGTGAAGAACGAGGGGATTACACTGAAGCTTTCTTT
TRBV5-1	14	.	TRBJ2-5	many	CASSLVSRGETQYF	TGCGCCAGCAGCTTGGTTAGCCGAGGAGAGACCCAGTACTTC
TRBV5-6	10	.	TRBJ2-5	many	CASGQETQYF	TGTGCCAGCGGTCAAGAGACCCAGTACTTC
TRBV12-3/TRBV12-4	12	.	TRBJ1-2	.	CASSYSSYGYIF	TGTGCCAGCAGTTACTCATCCTATGGCTACATCTTC
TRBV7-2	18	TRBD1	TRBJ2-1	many	CASSSRTHKGQPGNEQFF	TGTGCCAGCAGCTCCCGTACTCATAAGGGACAGCCCGGGAATGAGCAGTTCTTC
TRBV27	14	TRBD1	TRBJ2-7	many	CASPDRGNGYEQYF	TGTGCCAGCCCGGACAGGGGAAATGGCTACGAGCAGTACTTC
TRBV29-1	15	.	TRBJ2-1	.	CSVETTSGVDNEQFF	TGCAGCGTTGAGACAACTTCGGGGGTTGACAATGAGCAGTTCTTC
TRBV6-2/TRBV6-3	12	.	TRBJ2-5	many	CASSSQTRNQYF	TGTGCCAGCAGTTCACAGACCAGGAACCAGTACTTC
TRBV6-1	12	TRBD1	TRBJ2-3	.	CASSPTGDTQYF	TGTGCCAGCAGTCCGACAGGGGATACGCAGTATTTT
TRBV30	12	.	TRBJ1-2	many	CAWSEQTYGYTF	TGTGCCTGGAGTGAACAGACTTATGGCTACACCTTC
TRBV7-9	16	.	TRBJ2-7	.	CASSQREEDRPYEQYF	TGTGCCAGCAGCCAGAGGGAGGAGGACAGGCCCTACGAGCAGTACTTC
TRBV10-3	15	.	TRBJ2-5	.	CAISSRPNRDETQYF	TGTGCCATCAGCTCTCGGCCGAACAGGGATGAGACCCAGTACTTC
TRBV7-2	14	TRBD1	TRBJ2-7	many	CASSLGQGAYEQYF	TGTGCCAGCAGCTTAGGGCAGGGGGCTTACGAGCAGTACTTC
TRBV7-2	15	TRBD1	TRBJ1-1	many	CASRPQQGAGTEAFF	TGTGCCAGCAGGCCTCAACAGGGGGCGGGGACTGAAGCTTTCTTT
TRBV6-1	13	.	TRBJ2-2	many	CASTDTNTGELFF	TGTGCCAGCACCGACACGAACACCGGGGAGCTGTTTTTT
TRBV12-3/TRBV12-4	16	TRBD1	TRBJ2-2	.	CASSFQGQMNTGELFF	TGTGCCAGCAGTTTCCAGGGACAGATGAACACCGGGGAGCTGTTTTTT
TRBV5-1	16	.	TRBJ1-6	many	CASSLLGADRNSPLHF	TGCGCCAGCAGCTTATTGGGGGCGGATAGGAATTCACCCCTCCACTTT
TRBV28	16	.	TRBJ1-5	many	CASSSPLGTDHQPQHF	TGTGCCAGCAGTTCCCCTCTTGGGACCGACCATCAGCCCCAGCATTTT
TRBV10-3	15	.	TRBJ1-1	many	CAISDPREDNTEAFF	TGTGCCATCAGTGACCCCCGGGAGGACAACACTGAAGCTTTCTTT
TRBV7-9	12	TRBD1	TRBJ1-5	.	CASRVDRGPQHF	TGTGCCAGCAGAGTAGACAGGGGGCCCCAGCATTTT
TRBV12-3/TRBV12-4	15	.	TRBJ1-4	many	CASSPYRALNEKLFF	TGTGCCAGCAGTCCTTACCGGGCCCTCAATGAAAAACTGTTTTTT
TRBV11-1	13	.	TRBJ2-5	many	CASSFGQRETQYF	TGTGCCAGCAGCTTTGGACAGAGGGAGACCCAGTACTTC
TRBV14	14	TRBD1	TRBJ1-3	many	CASSSSTGRNTIYF	TGTGCCAGCAGCAGCTCGACAGGGAGGAACACCATATATTTT
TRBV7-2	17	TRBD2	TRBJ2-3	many	CASTSRPSGGPTDTQYF	TGTGCCAGCACATCGAGGCCCAGCGGGGGTCCCACAGATACGCAGTATTTT
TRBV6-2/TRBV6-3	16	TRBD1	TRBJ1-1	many	CASSGYRGSPGTEAFF	TGTGCCAGCAGTGGCTACAGGGGAAGTCCGGGCACTGAAGCTTTCTTT
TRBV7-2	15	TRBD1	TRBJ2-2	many	CASNSRTGGTGELFF	TGTGCCAGCAACTCTCGGACAGGGGGCACCGGGGAGCTGTTTTTT